This TCR beta chain emerged from a study of blood T cell repertoires in COVID-19. Trimming at V came to 5 bases and at J to 9 bases, leaving 7 bases not matched to a gene. The germline V gene encodes CDR1 SGHVS and CDR2 FQNEAQ. The CDR3 consists of 14 residues. Methods used by the authors: Estimation of nucleated cell counts was performed using reference gene primer amplification. Sequencing was performed with immunoSEQ multiplex PCR; in TCRdb, only in-frame clones are kept and a portion is missing. V, J and clone size are taken as reported in that table, and D and trimming were inferred from the DNA itself. Among about 180,000 clones listed, approximately 85% were seen once.

Sequences were obtained from peripheral blood. This TCR was recovered from a man in his 60s with acute or convalescent COVID-19. J is TRBJ2-7 and V is TRBV7-8, with 13 bases fitting TRBD2. CDR3 nucleotides: TGTGCCAGCAGCCCAGGACTAGCGGGAGCAGGGCAGTACTTC. It yields the protein CASSPGLAGAGQYF.